Following are 2 T cell receptor beta chains from one sample sequenced in a study of blood T cell repertoires in COVID-19. The assay was immunoSEQ multiplex PCR, and TCRdb's table has in-frame clones only and misses some. The sample records approximately 80,000 clones, less than 95% being singletons. The source material was peripheral blood. The receptor set was obtained from a woman aged 45-60 years in a cohort sampled during active COVID-19.

V usage is TRBV5-6 and J usage is TRBJ1-2; no clear D gene. The CDR3 contains 15 residues. Trimming removed 1 base from V and 0 bases from J, with 10 bases in between. Per the germline V gene, CDR1 is SGHDT and CDR2 is YYEEEE. CDR3 in amino acids: CASSLSVGSNYGYTF. CDR3 DNA: TGTGCCAGCAGCTTGAGCGTCGGATCTAACTATGGCTACACCTTC.

J is TRBJ1-4 and V is TRBV3-1 (or the pseudogene TRBV3-2); D not resolved. Germline V gene data show CDR1 as LGHDT and CDR2 as YNNKEL (reference sequence). The CDR3 totals 17 residues. V was trimmed by 0 bases and J by 5 bases, leaving 16 bases between them. The CDR3 here is CASSQDVGNSPNEKLFF. CDR3 bases: TGTGCCAGCAGCCAAGATGTGGGTAACAGCCCCAATGAAAAACTGTTTTTT.